The rows below give T cell receptor beta chains drawn from one sample of a study of T cell responses to AZD1222 COVID-19 vaccine. Assay used: immunoSEQ multiplex PCR; TCRdb lists only in-frame clones, some missing. The sample shows about 57,000 clones, around 88% of them seen only once. The starting material was peripheral blood, obtained on day 0 of AZD1222 vaccination. Receptors originate from an adult in good health. Each CDR3 is given with its conserved first and last residue. Each record gives: D gene, J gene, V gene, clone size, CDR3 DNA, CDR3 protein. A D gene is named only where the DNA matches it firmly. The size of a clone is reported for some rows only, either as once, few or many, or as a class for expanded clones.

>.|TRBJ2-7|TRBV6-5|.
TGTGCCAGCAGTTCTCGACGGTCGCCGGGGATTAGGGAGCAGTACTTC
CASSSRRSPGIREQYF
>TRBD1|TRBJ2-7|TRBV9|.
TGTGCCAGCAGCGTAGAGGACAGGGCCCACGAGCAGTACTTC
CASSVEDRAHEQYF
>.|TRBJ2-7|TRBV5-1|.
TGCGCCAGCAGCTTGGTTTCCTTCACCTACGAGCAGTACTTC
CASSLVSFTYEQYF
>TRBD2|TRBJ2-7|TRBV28|.
TGTGCCAGCAGTTCCGGTCTAGCGGGATTGTTCGGGTACGAGCAGTACTTC
CASSSGLAGLFGYEQYF
>TRBD1|TRBJ1-1|TRBV3-1/TRBV3-2|.
TGTGCCAGCAGCGGACAGGCGGGGTACACTGAAGCTTTCTTT
CASSGQAGYTEAFF
>TRBD1|TRBJ1-4|TRBV6-6|.
TGTGCCAGCAGTCAGCGGGGACAGCTTGAAAAACTGTTTTTT
CASSQRGQLEKLFF
>TRBD2|TRBJ2-3|TRBV7-9|once
TGTGCCAGCAGCGCCATGACTAGCGGGAGGAATACAGATACGCAGTATTTT
CASSAMTSGRNTDTQYF
>.|TRBJ1-1|TRBV18|.
TGTGCCAGCTCCCCTACTACGAACACTGAAGCTTTCTTT
CASSPTTNTEAFF
>.|TRBJ1-2|TRBV21-1|.
TGTGCCAGCAGCAAAGCGCCAGCGGGACAGGGGATCGATGGCTACACCTTC
CASSKAPAGQGIDGYTF
>.|TRBJ1-3|TRBV30|.
TGTGCCTGGGGTACACTCCTCGGCTCTGGAAACACCATATATTTT
CAWGTLLGSGNTIYF
>.|TRBJ2-7|TRBV28|.
TGTGCCAGCAGAGTGGGTGGGAGCTACGAGCAGTACTTC
CASRVGGSYEQYF
>.|TRBJ1-5|TRBV21-1|few
TGTGCCACCTGGTCCCAGGAGGCGGCCCAGCATTTT
CATWSQEAAQHF
>.|TRBJ2-5|TRBV7-2|.
TGTGCCAGCAGCTTATTGGCAGGGAGTGAGACCCAGTACTTC
CASSLLAGSETQYF
>.|TRBJ1-2|TRBV28|.
TGTGCCAGCAGTCTAGGACAGACCTATGGCTACACCTTC
CASSLGQTYGYTF
>.|TRBJ2-1|TRBV2|.
TGTGCCAGCACATCAGGAGGAGGCAATGAGCAGTTCTTC
CASTSGGGNEQFF